These 30 T cell receptor beta chains originate from one sample sequenced in a study of CD8 T cells in ankylosing spondylitis. TCRdb independently ran MiXCR on the 5' RACE reads; one entry per CDR3 protein. The sample has about 150,000 distinct CDR3 sequences, roughly 6.6% seen once. The sample taken for sequencing was blood, either unsorted or a sorted T cell fraction (not recorded which). These receptors came from a female donor with ankylosing spondylitis or in good health (not recorded which).

This clonotype came up many times. CDR3 in DNA: TGCAGTGCTAACCCGCTCAGGGGTCACACAGATACGCAGTATTTT. Amino acids: CSANPLRGHTDTQYF. The chain couples TRBV20-1 to TRBJ2-3; D is perhaps TRBD1 (6 bases). Germline CDR1 and CDR2: DFQATT and SNEGSKA (reference sequence). Trimming removed 4 bases at V and 2 bases at J, with 16 bases between. The CDR3 is made up of 15 amino acids.

This clonotype showed up many times. This chain links TRBV12-3 or TRBV12-4 with TRBJ1-1; a weak D match, TRBD1 (5 bases). Trimming pared 3 bases from V and 3 bases from J, leaving 17 bases between. The CDR3 has 16 amino acids. CDR3 loop: CASSFPPVGGYTEAFF. DNA of the CDR3: TGTGCCAGCAGTTTTCCTCCTGTGGGGGGGTACACTGAAGCTTTCTTT.

This clonotype was seen many times. The genes are TRBV12-3 or TRBV12-4 and TRBJ1-5, with D perhaps TRBD1 (5 bases). The CDR3 sequence is 12 residues long. V shed 5 bases and J shed 6 bases, with 8 bases lying between them. The CDR3 sequence is CASSQGPQPQHF. The CDR3 nucleotides read TGTGCCAGCAGTCAGGGACCTCAGCCCCAGCATTTT.

This clonotype was counted ten times or more. The J gene is TRBJ1-5, the V gene TRBV6-2 or TRBV6-3; the match to TRBD1 covers 10 bases. Germline values: CDR1 MNHEY, CDR2 SVGEGT. The J segment lost 4 bases and the V segment lost 2 bases, leaving 5 bases of the junction unmatched. This CDR3 is built from 16 residues. The CDR3 DNA follows: TGTGCCAGCAGTTACGGGACAGGGGCGCGAAATCAGCCCCAGCATTTT. Amino acids: CASSYGTGARNQPQHF.

This clonotype showed up many times. The chain recombines TRBV12-3 or TRBV12-4 with TRBJ1-1, with D perhaps matching TRBD1 (5 bases). The CDR3 sequence is 15 residues long. The V and J ends lost 6 bases and 0 bases respectively, with 14 bases between them. CDR3 nucleotides: TGTGCCAGCAGGGATTCGTCAGGGATGAACACTGAAGCTTTCTTT. Its protein is CASRDSSGMNTEAFF.

This clonotype was picked up a small number of times. The chain carries TRBV27 and TRBJ2-2; D is uncertain. Per germline, CDR1 MNHEY and CDR2 SMNVEV (reference sequence). This CDR3 is built from 15 residues. Trimming shortened V by 4 bases and J by 0 bases, and 9 bases separated the two germline ends. CDR3 region: CASSWDGSNTGELFF. In nucleotides, the CDR3 is TGTGCCAGCAGTTGGGATGGGTCGAACACCGGGGAGCTGTTTTTT.

Many counts were recorded for this clonotype. The chain links TRBV7-2 to TRBJ1-3; the match to TRBD1 covers 7 bases. Germline CDR1 reads SGHTA; CDR2 reads FQGNSA. The CDR3 contains 16 residues. V was clipped by 5 bases and J by 0 bases; unmatched bases: 7. The CDR3 region is CASSRDRQISGNTIYF. For the CDR3, the DNA is TGTGCCAGCAGCCGGGACAGACAAATCTCTGGAAACACCATATATTTT.

The chain joins TRBV5-1 to TRBJ2-1, with 12 positions matching TRBD1. CDR1 and CDR2 from the germline V gene are SGHRS and YFSETQ. Trimming removed 2 bases from V and 10 bases from J; junction bases left unmatched: 7. The CDR3 spans 15 residues. This CDR3 reads CASSLPGQGAREQFF. The CDR3 DNA is TGCGCCAGCAGCTTACCGGGACAGGGGGCCCGAGAGCAGTTCTTC.

This clonotype was picked up many times. The chain couples TRBV20-1 to TRBJ1-5; D uncertain. The CDR3 has 15 amino acids. Trimming cost V 6 bases and J 0 bases, with 15 bases left between them. Germline V gene data show CDR1 as DFQATT and CDR2 as SNEGSKA (reference sequence). The CDR3 nucleotides read TGCAGTGCCTCACACAAGCGGTATAGCAATCAGCCCCAGCATTTT. Translating it yields CSASHKRYSNQPQHF.

This clonotype was found many times. The chain has TRBV2 and TRBJ2-7, with 10 positions matching TRBD2. The V gene's germline CDR1 is SNHLY and CDR2 FYNNEI. The CDR3 loop spans 16 amino acids. J gave up 3 bases and V 1 base, and 6 bases lay outside the gene matches. The CDR3 sequence is CASSEGVVAGGYEQYF. For the CDR3, the DNA is TGTGCCAGCAGTGAAGGTGTGGTAGCGGGGGGCTACGAGCAGTACTTC.

This clonotype was counted at least ten times. V usage is TRBV5-1 and J usage is TRBJ2-1; D is possibly TRBD2 (6 bases). The CDR3 is made up of 16 amino acids. Between the trimmed V and J ends, which lost 4 bases and 2 bases, there was a span of 16 bases. Germline V gene sequence: CDR1 SGHRS, CDR2 YFSETQ. The CDR3 protein is CASSREVGGPYNEQFF. CDR3 DNA: TGCGCCAGCAGCAGGGAGGTGGGGGGTCCCTACAATGAGCAGTTCTTC.

This clonotype was observed at least ten times. The chain joins TRBV5-1 to TRBJ1-4; 7 bases are shared with TRBD1. The CDR3 consists of 14 residues. The V gene end was trimmed by 0 bases and the J gene end by 6 bases; junction bases not matched to a gene: 2. Germline V gene data show CDR1 as SGHRS and CDR2 as YFSETQ. CDR3 loop: CASSLGDSYEKLFF. The CDR3 bases are TGCGCCAGCAGCTTGGGGGACAGTTATGAAAAACTGTTTTTT.

This clonotype was found many times. This chain connects TRBV7-9 to TRBJ2-3; D gene ambiguous. Between the trimmed V and J ends, which lost 6 bases and 2 bases, there was a span of 6 bases. CDR1 is SEHNR and CDR2 is FQNEAQ in the germline V gene (reference sequence). The CDR3 covers 12 residues. The CDR3 is CASSRDTDTQYF. CDR3 in DNA: TGTGCCAGCAGTAGAGACACAGATACGCAGTATTTT.

This clonotype was seen at least ten times. V and J are TRBV19 and TRBJ2-7; 9 positions agree with TRBD1. The V and J ends lost 3 bases and 2 bases, in that order; junction bases with no gene match: 8. The CDR3 loop spans 16 amino acids. Germline CDR1 and CDR2: LNHDA and SQIVND (reference sequence). CDR3 DNA: TGTGCCAGTAGTATGGAGTTGACAGGGGGAACCTACGAGCAGTACTTC. This sequence encodes CASSMELTGGTYEQYF.

In this sample, this clonotype turned up many times. V and J are TRBV6-5 and TRBJ1-2; TRBD1 matches at 8 bases. CDR1 is MNHEY, CDR2 SVGAGI, per germline. The CDR3 runs 11 residues. J gave up 5 bases and V 8 bases, and 1 base lay outside the gene matches. The CDR3 sequence: CASRQGYGYTF. The CDR3, as DNA: TGTGCCAGCCGACAGGGGTATGGCTACACCTTC.

This clonotype was counted at least ten times. The rearrangement links TRBV12-3 or TRBV12-4 to TRBJ2-1; 9 positions match TRBD1. This CDR3 spans 15 amino acids. J was trimmed by 4 bases and V by 4 bases; bases with no gene match: 5. The CDR3: CASSYRGRRYNEQFF. The CDR3 coding sequence is TGTGCCAGCAGTTACAGGGGGCGAAGGTACAATGAGCAGTTCTTC.

This clonotype came up many times. This rearrangement joins TRBV5-1 to TRBJ2-1; D possibly corresponds to TRBD2 (5 bases). CDR1 and CDR2 from the germline V gene are SGHRS and YFSETQ. The CDR3 has 14 amino acids. V was trimmed by 3 bases and J by 4 bases, leaving 11 bases between them. This CDR3 is CASSSPGKYNEQFF. The CDR3 DNA reads TGCGCCAGCAGCTCCCCGGGGAAATACAATGAGCAGTTCTTC.

The V and J genes are TRBV18 and TRBJ2-7; D is undetermined. This CDR3 is 13 amino acids long. In germline, CDR1 is KGHSH, CDR2 LQKENI. Trimming shortened V by 4 bases and J by 2 bases, and 9 bases separated the two germline ends. CDR3 in DNA: TGTGCCAGCTCACAAGACACTACCTACGAGCAGTACTTC. Its protein is CASSQDTTYEQYF.

This clonotype has just one count. The chain combines TRBV4-2 with TRBJ2-7; either TRBD1 or TRBD2 may supply D (6 bases each). V shed 8 bases and J shed 3 bases, with 14 bases lying between them. The CDR3 totals 13 residues. Germline V gene data show CDR1 as LGHNA and CDR2 as YNFKEQ. The CDR3 region has the DNA TGTGCCAGCGGCCCCGGGGGCCTCTACGAGCAGTACTTC. Residues: CASGPGGLYEQYF.

This clonotype has a handful of counts. The rearrangement joins TRBV20-1 to TRBJ2-4; no definite D call. Germline CDR1 is DFQATT and CDR2 is SNEGSKA (reference sequence). Trimming pared 3 bases from V and 0 bases from J, leaving 12 bases between. CDR3 size: 15 residues. This chain's CDR3 is CSASDPYLAKNIQYF. CDR3 bases: TGCAGTGCTAGTGATCCATACCTAGCCAAAAACATTCAGTACTTC.

This clonotype came up many times. CDR3 sequence (DNA): TGCAGTGCTGACAGGGAACGGGTGGGCAATCAGCCCCAGCATTTT. Protein product: CSADRERVGNQPQHF. The rearrangement links TRBV20-1 to TRBJ1-5; TRBD1 matches at 7 bases. CDR3 size: 15 residues. V dropped 5 bases and J dropped 2; count of bases not matched to a gene: 9. The germline V gene encodes CDR1 DFQATT and CDR2 SNEGSKA (reference sequence).

This clonotype was seen ten or more times. The rearrangement links TRBV5-1 to TRBJ2-7; 7 nucleotides match TRBD2. Germline assignment: CDR1 SGHRS and CDR2 YFSETQ. V lost 0 bases to trimming and J lost 3 bases; unmatched junction nucleotides: 3. The CDR3 contains 14 residues. CDR3 sequence: CASSLAQRDYEQYF. The DNA for the CDR3 is TGCGCCAGCAGCTTGGCCCAGCGGGACTACGAGCAGTACTTC.

This clonotype was picked up many times. The chain joins TRBV20-1 to TRBJ1-5, with D tentatively TRBD1 (5 bases). The V end lost 6 bases, the J end lost 0 bases, and 9 bases lay between the germline ends. The CDR3 sequence is 13 residues long. Germline CDR1 and CDR2: DFQATT and SNEGSKA (reference sequence). CDR3 residues: CSAKTDSNQPQHF. The CDR3 DNA reads TGCAGTGCGAAGACAGATAGCAATCAGCCCCAGCATTTT.

Ten or more counts support this clonotype. The chain links TRBV12-3 or TRBV12-4 to TRBJ1-3; D not resolved. V was clipped by 3 bases and J by 0 bases, with 12 bases between them. The length of the CDR3 is 16 residues. CDR3 loop: CASSLGATYSGNTIYF. In DNA, the CDR3 is TGTGCCAGCAGTTTGGGCGCCACTTACTCTGGAAACACCATATATTTT.

Ten or more counts support this clonotype. The chain has TRBV6-4 and TRBJ2-2; 7 bases are a match to TRBD2. The CDR3 runs 17 residues. The germline gives CDR1 MRHNA, CDR2 SNTAGT. The J segment lost 2 bases and the V segment lost 4 bases, leaving 10 bases of the junction unmatched. CDR3 coding DNA: TGTGCCAGCAGTGCCCGAATCGGGGGGACCAACACCGGGGAGCTGTTTTTT. Translated: CASSARIGGTNTGELFF.

This clonotype was recorded at least ten times. J is TRBJ2-7 and V is TRBV5-1; 7 nucleotides agree with TRBD1. Germline V gene lookup returns CDR1 SGHRS and CDR2 YFSETQ. CDR3 length: 16 amino acids. The J segment lost 0 bases and the V segment lost 4 bases, leaving 10 bases of the junction unmatched. The CDR3 DNA follows: TGCGCCAGCAGCAGTACCCCGGGACAGTTCTCCTACGAGCAGTACTTC. Translating it yields CASSSTPGQFSYEQYF.

This clonotype was recorded many times. The genes are TRBV4-1 and TRBJ2-1; D gene ambiguous. Germline V gives CDR1 MGHRA, CDR2 YSYEKL. V dropped 0 bases and J dropped 6 bases, with 9 bases sitting between them. CDR3 length: 14 residues. In DNA, the CDR3 is TGCGCCAGCAGCCAAGATGACGTAATCAATGAGCAGTTCTTC. Translating it yields CASSQDDVINEQFF.

This clonotype turned up a few times. The chain is built from TRBV6-5 and TRBJ2-3; 7 positions agree with TRBD2. From germline, CDR1 is MNHEY and CDR2 SVGAGI. This CDR3 is 15 amino acids long. The V segment lost 2 bases and the J segment 2 bases; nucleotides outside the gene matches: 4. CDR3 DNA: TGTGCCAGCAGTTACGCGGGGGTGGACACAGATACGCAGTATTTT. Protein product: CASSYAGVDTDTQYF.

This clonotype was seen many times. This rearrangement joins TRBV6-5 to TRBJ1-6, with D possibly matching TRBD1 (6 bases). Trimming shortened V by 2 bases and J by 6 bases, and 11 bases separated the two germline ends. The CDR3 is 15 amino acids. Germline V gene data show CDR1 as MNHEY and CDR2 as SVGAGI. The CDR3 protein is CASSYEAGVNSPLHF. CDR3 nucleotides: TGTGCCAGCAGTTACGAGGCAGGGGTTAATTCACCCCTCCACTTT.

This clonotype was recorded at least ten times. The chain links TRBV25-1 to TRBJ2-1; no clear D gene. The germline V gene encodes CDR1 MGHDK and CDR2 SYGVNS. This CDR3 has 13 residues. V was cut by 3 bases and J by 14 bases, with 17 bases left in between. CDR3 region: CASSDPTFSVKFF. Written as DNA, the CDR3 is TGTGCCAGCAGTGACCCGACGTTTTCAGTTAAGTTCTTC.